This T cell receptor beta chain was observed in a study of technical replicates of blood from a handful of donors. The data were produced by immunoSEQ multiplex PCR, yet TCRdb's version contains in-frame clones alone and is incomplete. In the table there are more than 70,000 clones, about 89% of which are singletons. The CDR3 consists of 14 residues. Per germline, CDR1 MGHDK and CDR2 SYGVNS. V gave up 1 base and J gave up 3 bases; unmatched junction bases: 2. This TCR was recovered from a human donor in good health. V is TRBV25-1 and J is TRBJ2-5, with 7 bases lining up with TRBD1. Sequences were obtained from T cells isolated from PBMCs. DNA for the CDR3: TGTGCCAGCAGTGAATGGGGACAGAAAGAGACCCAGTACTTC. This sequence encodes CASSEWGQKETQYF.